The 21 T cell receptor beta chains below were found in one sample sequenced in a study of cytomegalovirus exposure and HLA in healthy donors. The PCR contained 60 Vbeta and 13 Jbeta primers. Generated by immunoSEQ multiplex PCR, the TCRdb table keeps only in-frame clones and is missing some. The data hold approximately 170,000 clones, with about four fifths observed a single time. Sequenced material: PBMCs. These TCRs come from a man aged 30 to 39 in good health and CMV-seropositive.

The chain has TRBV7-9 and TRBJ2-7; maybe TRBD2 (5 bases). Trimming cost V 4 bases and J 3 bases, with 25 bases left between them. CDR1 SEHNR and CDR2 FQNEAQ come from the germline V gene (reference sequence). The CDR3 covers 18 residues. The CDR3 DNA is TGTGCCAGCAGCTCTATTGATCCTTTGAAGAGCGGAGACTACGAGCAGTACTTC. Residues: CASSSIDPLKSGDYEQYF.

The chain uses TRBV5-1 and TRBJ2-3, with 10 nucleotides matching TRBD2. Germline V CDR1 and CDR2: SGHRS, YFSETQ. This CDR3 has 16 residues. V trimming: 3 bases; J trimming: 5 bases; junction bases outside the gene matches: 9. DNA for the CDR3: TGCGCCAGCAGCTGGGGTAGCGGGGGGCCTGGAGATACGCAGTATTTT. Protein sequence: CASSWGSGGPGDTQYF.

This chain uses TRBV5-4 with TRBJ2-3; 8 bases are shared with TRBD2. This CDR3 is 14 amino acids long. CDR1 is SGHNT and CDR2 is YYREEE in the germline V gene (reference sequence). With 4 bases clipped from V and 3 bases from J, the junction kept 4 bases outside the gene matches. The DNA of the CDR3 is TGTGCCAGCAGCACCAGCGGGAGTACAGATACGCAGTATTTT. Its protein is CASSTSGSTDTQYF.

The chain links TRBV5-4 to TRBJ2-2, with D tentatively TRBD1 (6 bases). Between the trimmed V and J ends, which lost 3 bases and 1 base, there was a span of 10 bases. The CDR3 extends over 15 amino acids. Germline loops: CDR1 SGHNT, CDR2 YYREEE (reference sequence). CDR3 protein: CASSSGQMNTGELFF. For the CDR3, the DNA is TGTGCCAGCAGCTCGGGACAAATGAACACCGGGGAGCTGTTTTTT.

The V and J genes are TRBV7-2 and TRBJ2-7, with 10 bases matching TRBD2. In germline, CDR1 is SGHTA, CDR2 FQGNSA. V was clipped by 2 bases and J by 6 bases; unmatched bases: 4. The CDR3 length is 14 residues. Here the CDR3 reads CASSLSLAGVEQYF. In nucleotides, the CDR3 is TGTGCCAGCAGCTTATCGCTAGCGGGAGTCGAGCAGTACTTC. Drawing the rest from reference TRBV7-2 and TRBJ2-7, the complete variable domain is GAGVSQSPSNKVTEKGKDVELRCDPISGHTALYWYRQSLGQGLEFLIYFQGNSAPDKSGLPSDRFSAERTGGSVSTLTIQRTQQEDSAVYLCASSLSLAGVEQYFGPGTRLTVT.

Only a few counts were recorded for this clone. This chain uses TRBV6-6 with TRBJ1-5, with 8 bases fitting TRBD1. Germline CDR1 MNHNY, CDR2 SVGAGI (reference sequence). CDR3 length equals 13 residues. The ends lost 5 bases at V and 4 bases at J; junction bases unmatched: 1. CDR3: CASSRTGNQPQHF. The DNA for the CDR3 is TGTGCCAGCAGTAGGACAGGGAATCAGCCCCAGCATTTT.

The V gene is TRBV28, the J gene TRBJ1-4; weak D call: TRBD1 (5 bases). Trimming left V 8 bases short and J 8 bases short, with 18 bases between. The CDR3 length is 14 residues. CDR1 is MDHEN, CDR2 SYDVKM, per germline. The CDR3: CASGLLGPAEKLFF. CDR3 in DNA: TGTGCCAGCGGTCTTTTGGGGCCGGCCGAAAAACTGTTTTTT.

The chain is built from TRBV7-6 and TRBJ1-1; D unclear. Trimming left V 2 bases short and J 0 bases short, with 4 bases between. CDR3 length equals 13 residues. The V gene's germline CDR1 is SGHVS and CDR2 FNYEAQ. In DNA, the CDR3 is TGTGCCAGCAGCTTATCCGTGAACACTGAAGCTTTCTTT. It codes for CASSLSVNTEAFF.

The DNA for the CDR3 is TGTGCCAGCAGCGTAGAATCAGAAACCAAAAAACTGTTTTTT. Protein: CASSVESETKKLFF. V gene TRBV9 combines with J gene TRBJ1-4, with D unresolved. Per germline, CDR1 SGDLS and CDR2 YYNGEE. The CDR3 totals 14 residues. Trimming stripped 0 bases from V and 9 bases from J, with 12 bases between. The whole variable domain, remainder taken from reference TRBV9 and TRBJ1-4, is DSGVTQTPKHLITATGQRVTLRCSPRSGDLSVYWYQQSLDQGLQFLIQYYNGEERAKGNILERFSAQQFPDLHSELNLSSLELGDSALYFCASSVESETKKLFFGSGTQLSVL.

The rearrangement links TRBV7-9 to TRBJ1-2, with a weak D call TRBD1 (5 bases). Deletions cut 5 bases from V and 0 bases from J, with 10 bases between. Germline lookup yields CDR1 SEHNR and CDR2 FQNEAQ (reference sequence). The CDR3 sequence is 14 residues long. The CDR3 bases are TGTGCCAGCAGCCCCGGGGGATCTAACTATGGCTACACCTTC. Encoded protein: CASSPGGSNYGYTF.

This clone was detected a few times. The rearrangement uses TRBV2 and TRBJ2-5, with 8 bases identical to TRBD2. Losses at the gene ends were 7 bases for V and 2 bases for J; bases not matched to a gene: 9. Germline CDR1 reads SNHLY; CDR2 reads FYNNEI. The length of the CDR3 is 15 residues. This chain's CDR3 is CASTTGGRRQETQYF. The CDR3 DNA reads TGTGCCAGCACCACGGGGGGGAGGCGACAAGAGACCCAGTACTTC.

This clone occurred once. The V and J genes are TRBV28 and TRBJ1-2, with D possibly matching TRBD1 (6 bases). V gave up 6 bases and J gave up 3 bases, with 14 bases separating them. The CDR3 extends over 14 amino acids. Germline values: CDR1 MDHEN, CDR2 SYDVKM. Here the CDR3 DNA reads TGTGCCAGCAGCCGGAAGGACAGATACTATGGCTACACCTTC. This sequence encodes CASSRKDRYYGYTF.

This sequence joins TRBV19 and TRBJ1-2; the match to TRBD1 covers 9 bases. The CDR3 sequence is 13 residues long. V shed 7 bases, J shed 7 bases, and the junction held 7 bases outside the gene matches. Germline values: CDR1 LNHDA, CDR2 SQIVND (reference sequence). The CDR3 sequence: CASTPDRGFGYTF. The CDR3, as DNA: TGTGCCAGTACCCCGGACAGGGGTTTTGGCTACACCTTC.

The table lists this clone with a few counts. The J gene is TRBJ2-1, the V gene TRBV29-1; D is perhaps TRBD2 (8 bases). CDR1 is SQVTM and CDR2 is ANQGSEA in the germline V gene. CDR3 length equals 16 residues. The germline V and J ends were trimmed by 6 bases and 8 bases, with 26 bases remaining between them. CDR3 in amino acids: CSVAGNPGGRGDEQFF. The DNA of the CDR3 is TGCAGCGTCGCAGGGAACCCAGGGGGGCGGGGGGATGAGCAGTTCTTC.

The chain employs TRBV12-2 and TRBJ1-5; the listed D gene, TRBD1, was not tested against the DNA. TRBV12-2 is described as a pseudogene. This CDR3 comprises 15 residues. The CDR3 DNA follows: TGTGCAAGTCGCTTAGCGCAAAGGGGTGGACAGCCCCAGCATTTT. This gives the protein CASRLAQRGGQPQHF.

The CDR3 coding sequence is TGTGCCAGCAGCCCCGGCGGAGGGGGCAGCCACGAGCAGTACTTC. The encoded protein is CASSPGGGGSHEQYF. This chain uses TRBV9 with TRBJ2-7, with a weak D call TRBD1 (7 bases). Trimming took off 4 bases at V and 5 bases at J, with 19 bases between the two ends. Germline V lookup: CDR1 SGDLS, CDR2 YYNGEE. The CDR3 length is 15 residues.

The chain links TRBV5-1 to TRBJ2-1; 9 nucleotides agree with TRBD2. J lost 9 bases, V lost 0 bases, and 7 bases had no gene match. This CDR3 contains 15 residues. The germline gives CDR1 SGHRS, CDR2 YFSETQ. This CDR3 is CASSLAVAGVGEQFF. The CDR3 DNA is TGCGCCAGCAGCTTGGCCGTAGCGGGAGTCGGTGAGCAGTTCTTC.

In DNA, the CDR3 is TGTGCCAGCTCACCACAGGCACAGATCCTTCAAGAGACCCAGTACTTC. This translates into CASSPQAQILQETQYF. V is TRBV18 and J is TRBJ2-5, with unresolved D. CDR1 is KGHSH and CDR2 is LQKENI in the germline V gene. CDR3 length: 16 residues. V gave up 1 base and J gave up 2 bases, with 14 bases separating them.

This rearrangement joins TRBV5-1 to TRBJ2-5; TRBD1 matches 7 bases. J lost 0 bases, V lost 2 bases, and 1 base had no gene match. CDR3 length equals 14 residues. Germline V gives CDR1 SGHRS, CDR2 YFSETQ. CDR3 sequence: CASSLQGYQETQYF. CDR3 coding DNA: TGCGCCAGCAGCTTACAGGGGTACCAAGAGACCCAGTACTTC.

The chain recombines TRBV5-4 with TRBJ2-3; TRBD2 might be the D (5 bases). The CDR3 extends over 13 amino acids. Germline CDR1 SGHNT, CDR2 YYREEE (reference sequence). V lost 0 bases and J 4 bases, leaving 6 bases between the germline ends. The CDR3 loop reads CASSLEGADTQYF. DNA for the CDR3: TGTGCCAGCAGCTTGGAGGGAGCAGATACGCAGTATTTT.

Here the CDR3 reads CATSSSSGVTYEQYF. CDR3 in DNA: TGTGCCACCAGCAGTTCTAGCGGGGTAACCTACGAGCAGTACTTC. This sequence joins TRBV15 and TRBJ2-7; the match to TRBD2 covers 9 bases. The J segment lost 2 bases and the V segment lost 3 bases, leaving 5 bases of the junction unmatched. The CDR3 sequence is 15 residues long. Germline V gene data show CDR1 as LNHNV and CDR2 as YYDKDF (reference sequence).